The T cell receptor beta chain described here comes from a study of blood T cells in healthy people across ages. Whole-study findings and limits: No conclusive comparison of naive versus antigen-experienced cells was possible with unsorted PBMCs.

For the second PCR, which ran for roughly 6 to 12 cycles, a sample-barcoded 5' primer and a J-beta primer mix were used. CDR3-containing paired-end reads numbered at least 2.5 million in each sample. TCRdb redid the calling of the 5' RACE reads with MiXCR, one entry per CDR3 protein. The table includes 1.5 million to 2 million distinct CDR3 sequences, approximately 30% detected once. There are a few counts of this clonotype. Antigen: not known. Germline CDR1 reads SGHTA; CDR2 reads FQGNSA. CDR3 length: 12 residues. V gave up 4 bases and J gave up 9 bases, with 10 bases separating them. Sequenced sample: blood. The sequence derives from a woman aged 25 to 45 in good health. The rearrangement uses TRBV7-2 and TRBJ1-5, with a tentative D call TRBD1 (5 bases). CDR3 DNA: TGTGCCAGCAGCTGGGGGGATCGGCCCCAGCATTTT. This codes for CASSWGDRPQHF.